These T cell receptor beta chains were read from a single sample in a study of cytomegalovirus exposure and HLA in healthy donors. Sequencing was performed with immunoSEQ multiplex PCR; in TCRdb, only in-frame clones are kept and a portion is missing. This repertoire shows about 160,000 clones, roughly 79% found once; its top ten account for roughly 13%. Sequenced: PBMCs. All receptors come from a woman between 50 and 59 years old in good health and CMV-seronegative. Both conserved end residues are part of each CDR3. Fields, in order: V gene, clone size, J gene, D gene, CDR3 DNA, CDR3 protein. A D gene is named only where the DNA matches it firmly. The size field is filled for only some rows; it gives once, few, many or a size class.

TRBV6-6,.,TRBJ1-5,.,TGTGCCACCCGAGAAAATCAGCCCCAGCATTTT,CATRENQPQHF
TRBV4-2,.,TRBJ2-7,.,TGTGCCAGTTCGCGGGGGCAAACCTACGAGCAGTACTTC,CASSRGQTYEQYF
TRBV28,.,TRBJ2-3,TRBD2,TGTGCCAGCAGTTTAAAGTGGACTAGCGGAGCAGATACGCAGTATTTT,CASSLKWTSGADTQYF
TRBV12-5,.,TRBJ1-4,TRBD1,TGTGCTAGTGGTTTTGTGGCGGGACAGGGGAATGAAAAACTGTTTTTT,CASGFVAGQGNEKLFF
TRBV28,.,TRBJ1-1,.,TGTGCCAGCTTCAGGAACACTGAAGCTTTCTTT,CASFRNTEAFF
TRBV5-6,.,TRBJ1-3,.,TGTGCCAGCAGCTTGAAGTACGGTGGAAACACCATATATTTT,CASSLKYGGNTIYF
TRBV2,.,TRBJ2-1,.,TGTGCCAGCAGTGAAGTAGACTTCCACAATGAGCAGTTCTTC,CASSEVDFHNEQFF
TRBV27,.,TRBJ2-5,.,TGTGCCAGTCGCCTCAGGGGTTCTCAAGAGACCCAGTACTTC,CASRLRGSQETQYF
TRBV6-1,.,TRBJ2-1,TRBD1,TGTGCCAGCAGCGCGGGACAGGGGGCTTGGGATGAGCAGTTCTTC,CASSAGQGAWDEQFF
TRBV9,.,TRBJ2-7,.,TGTGCCAGCAGCCCCTCCGGGGGTCCTCGGGAGCAGTACTTC,CASSPSGGPREQYF
TRBV7-8,.,TRBJ2-1,.,TGTGCCAGCAGCTTAACTAGAGTCTATGAGCAGTTCTTC,CASSLTRVYEQFF
TRBV14,.,TRBJ2-1,.,TGTGCCAGCAGGGTTAGGGCGGGATCTCACCATGAGCAGTTCTTC,CASRVRAGSHHEQFF
TRBV23-1,.,TRBJ1-1,TRBD1,TGCGCCAGCAGTCAATCGACAGGGGCCTGGAGTGCTTTCTTT,CASSQSTGAWSAFF
TRBV13,.,TRBJ2-5,TRBD1,TGTGCCAGCAGCGCCCGGGACAGGCCACAAGAGACCCAGTACTTC,CASSARDRPQETQYF
TRBV7-9,.,TRBJ2-7,TRBD1,TGTGCCAGCAGCCCGAGGACAGGGGTGAACTACGAGCAGTACTTC,CASSPRTGVNYEQYF
TRBV5-6,.,TRBJ1-2,.,TGTGCCAGCAGCTTGAGTATCAGAAAAGGGGTGAATGGCTACACCTTC,CASSLSIRKGVNGYTF
TRBV9,.,TRBJ1-1,.,TGTGCCAGCAGCGTAGGGGGGGGTGAAGCTTTCTTT,CASSVGGGEAFF
TRBV5-6,.,TRBJ2-7,TRBD1,TGTGCCAGCAGACGACAGGGAGAGCAGTACTTC,CASRRQGEQYF
TRBV5-1,.,TRBJ2-5,.,TGCGCCAGCAGCTTCGGGGTCTACCAAGAGACCCAGTACTTC,CASSFGVYQETQYF
TRBV4-3,.,TRBJ2-7,.,TGCGCCAGCAGCCAAAGTAGCGGTTATTACGAGCAGTACTTC,CASSQSSGYYEQYF
TRBV18,.,TRBJ2-5,.,TGTGCCAGCTCACCGACGGCGGGGTCAGAAGGGACCCAGTACTTC,CASSPTAGSEGTQYF
TRBV7-9,few,TRBJ2-3,.,TGTGCCAGCAGCTCAGGGGACCGGACCCTTGGGGATACGCAGTATTTT,CASSSGDRTLGDTQYF